This is a list of T cell receptor beta chains from one sample in a study of Graves' ophthalmopathy and Graves' hyperthyroidism. TCRdb reanalysed the multiplex PCR reads using MiXCR and keeps one entry per CDR3 protein. The table includes over a million distinct CDR3 sequences, roughly two fifths detected once. Sequenced input: peripheral blood or thyroid tissue (not recorded which). Receptors were obtained from an adult man with Graves' hyperthyroidism. Both conserved end residues are trimmed from each CDR3. Fields, in order: J gene, V gene, D gene, CDR3 protein. D genes are given only for firm matches.

J gene: TRBJ2-7
V gene: TRBV7-2
D gene: TRBD2
CDR3 protein: ASSPLPDGRRNEQY

J gene: TRBJ2-6
V gene: TRBV7-2
D gene: TRBD1
CDR3 protein: ASSLPGQGPANVLT

J gene: TRBJ2-7
V gene: TRBV10-2
D gene: TRBD2
CDR3 protein: ASSEELAGGGEQY

J gene: TRBJ2-2
V gene: TRBV20-1
D gene: TRBD2
CDR3 protein: SRLAGGTGELF

J gene: TRBJ1-2
V gene: TRBV20-1
D gene: TRBD1
CDR3 protein: SARGGTGYGYT

J gene: TRBJ1-2
V gene: TRBV19
D gene: TRBD1
CDR3 protein: ASNPDRNYGYT

J gene: TRBJ1-6
V gene: TRBV4-1
D gene: .
CDR3 protein: ASSQDYRVFSPLH

J gene: TRBJ2-7
V gene: TRBV28
D gene: .
CDR3 protein: ASTYGPYEQY

J gene: TRBJ2-7
V gene: TRBV6-5
D gene: .
CDR3 protein: ASSTRTVYEQY

J gene: TRBJ1-1
V gene: TRBV6-5
D gene: .
CDR3 protein: ASSYQRVTEAF

J gene: TRBJ2-2
V gene: TRBV20-1
D gene: .
CDR3 protein: SARGKTYTGELF

J gene: TRBJ1-2
V gene: TRBV2
D gene: .
CDR3 protein: ASKSGDGYDYT

J gene: TRBJ1-6
V gene: TRBV20-1
D gene: TRBD1
CDR3 protein: SASPADRSFNSPLH

J gene: TRBJ1-2
V gene: TRBV20-1
D gene: .
CDR3 protein: SARDGTYGYT

J gene: TRBJ2-5
V gene: TRBV9
D gene: .
CDR3 protein: ASSPVVGRETQY

J gene: TRBJ2-5
V gene: TRBV29-1
D gene: .
CDR3 protein: SVVVLSGWETQY

J gene: TRBJ2-7
V gene: TRBV29-1
D gene: TRBD2
CDR3 protein: SGLSAGLASYEQY

J gene: TRBJ1-3
V gene: TRBV29-1
D gene: .
CDR3 protein: SARVAGNTIY

J gene: TRBJ2-5
V gene: TRBV14
D gene: .
CDR3 protein: ASSQDWGPRETQY

J gene: TRBJ2-7
V gene: TRBV5-1
D gene: .
CDR3 protein: ASSFGPGYEQY

J gene: TRBJ2-7
V gene: TRBV29-1
D gene: TRBD1
CDR3 protein: SVRTGGYEQY

J gene: TRBJ1-6
V gene: TRBV19
D gene: .
CDR3 protein: ASIGARYNSPLH

J gene: TRBJ2-5
V gene: TRBV20-1
D gene: .
CDR3 protein: SARDRNGVQETQY

J gene: TRBJ2-7
V gene: TRBV14
D gene: .
CDR3 protein: ASSQERGRLYEQY

J gene: TRBJ1-2
V gene: TRBV12-3/TRBV12-4
D gene: TRBD1
CDR3 protein: AGGGGGLGGYT

J gene: TRBJ2-5
V gene: TRBV7-9
D gene: .
CDR3 protein: ASSRGAGLETQY

J gene: .
V gene: TRBV12-3/TRBV12-4
D gene: .
CDR3 protein: ASSPGIEQF

J gene: TRBJ1-3
V gene: TRBV15
D gene: .
CDR3 protein: ATSRDRIAGNTIY

J gene: TRBJ1-2
V gene: TRBV11-2
D gene: .
CDR3 protein: ASSLEWGDYGYT

J gene: TRBJ1-1
V gene: TRBV27
D gene: TRBD1
CDR3 protein: ASREDRQNTEAF

J gene: TRBJ2-7
V gene: TRBV2
D gene: TRBD1
CDR3 protein: ASRTGTGSDEQY

J gene: TRBJ1-5
V gene: TRBV19
D gene: .
CDR3 protein: ASRFTGSNQPQH

J gene: TRBJ2-5
V gene: TRBV7-9
D gene: TRBD1
CDR3 protein: ASSTGQGDETQY

J gene: TRBJ2-2
V gene: TRBV15
D gene: TRBD2
CDR3 protein: ATMEGGSDTGELF

J gene: TRBJ2-7
V gene: TRBV7-3
D gene: TRBD2
CDR3 protein: ASSTSWGGAKKRELYEQY

J gene: TRBJ1-3
V gene: TRBV7-8
D gene: .
CDR3 protein: ASSSRTNYTPIFSGNTIY

J gene: TRBJ2-5
V gene: TRBV20-1
D gene: TRBD2
CDR3 protein: SAGLAGVGQETQY

J gene: TRBJ1-2
V gene: TRBV29-1
D gene: .
CDR3 protein: SSQTGLYGYT

J gene: TRBJ1-3
V gene: TRBV4-2
D gene: TRBD1
CDR3 protein: ASSQEVQGATIY

J gene: TRBJ1-5
V gene: TRBV7-2
D gene: .
CDR3 protein: ASRLQVGQPQH